Listed here are 27 T cell receptor beta chains from one sample, sequenced in a study of T cell repertoires in ileal Crohn's disease (dated by TCRdb to about 2019). The sample's time point label, in plain terms: neoterminal ileum biopsy at postoperative endoscopy, about 6 months after surgery. The method behind the library was the immunoSEQ multiplex PCR assay. TCRdb mirrors the immuneACCESS table, restricted to in-frame sequences. Some clones are absent from its copies; in checked studies, under half trace to an unresolved V gene, and the reason for the others is unknown. This sample lists 4,500 to 7,000 clones; under 75% were detected once. 29% of the sample is in the top ten clones. The sequencing input was ileal tissue. Receptors were obtained from an adult with Crohn's disease.

The rearrangement joins TRBV7-2 to TRBJ1-2; 10 bases agree with TRBD1. Germline V gene sequence: CDR1 SGHTA, CDR2 FQGNSA. This CDR3 is 17 amino acids long. V lost 4 bases to trimming and J lost 8 bases; unmatched junction nucleotides: 16. The CDR3 DNA is TGTGCCAGCAGCTCCTCATTGCGGACAGGGGGAAGGAGCGGCTACACCTTC. Encoded protein: CASSSSLRTGGRSGYTF.

This clone is termed medium-sized (0.01 to 0.1%). This chain links TRBV6-5 with TRBJ1-1; TRBD1 is a possible D gene (5 bases). This CDR3 contains 11 residues. CDR1 is MNHEY and CDR2 is SVGAGI in the germline V gene. With 6 bases removed from V and 4 bases from J, the gap between germline ends came to 6 bases. Here the CDR3 reads CASSGGTEAFF. CDR3 sequence (DNA): TGTGCCAGCAGCGGGGGCACTGAAGCTTTCTTT.

The chain recombines TRBV6-6 with TRBJ2-3; 8 bases align to TRBD1. V gave up 8 bases and J gave up 6 bases; unmatched junction bases: 13. The germline CDR1 and CDR2 sequences are MNHNY and SVGAGI (reference sequence). The CDR3 totals 15 residues. CDR3 sequence reads: CASSISGGAGDTQYF. Written as DNA, the CDR3 is TGTGCCAGCTCTATTTCAGGGGGCGCAGGGGATACGCAGTATTTT.

With regard to this clone: Relative to the germline gene, one junction end is altered; a read error may explain this. The genes are TRBV5-6 and TRBJ2-1, with 9 bases lining up with TRBD1. The CDR3 extends over 16 amino acids. Germline V gene sequence: CDR1 SGHDT, CDR2 YYEEEE. The CDR3: CASSTIQGASYDEQFF. The CDR3 DNA follows: TGTGCCAGCAGCACAATACAGGGGGCCTCCTACGATGAGCAGTTCTTC.

The chain is built from TRBV19 and TRBJ2-7; TRBD1 agrees at 8 bases. CDR3 length: 13 residues. V shed 5 bases and J 3 bases; nucleotides not matched to a gene: 3. Germline V gene sequence: CDR1 LNHDA, CDR2 SQIVND (reference sequence). CDR3 loop: CASSRTGNYEQYF. In DNA, the CDR3 is TGTGCCAGTAGTCGGACAGGGAACTACGAGCAGTACTTC.

Concerning this clone: An end of the junction does not agree with germline; a read error may underlie this. This chain links TRBV25-1 with TRBJ2-7, with a possible D match to TRBD1 (6 bases). Germline V lookup: CDR1 MGHDK, CDR2 SYGVNS. The CDR3 covers 13 residues. The CDR3 reads CASSFTGSSEQYF. In nucleotides, the CDR3 is TGTGCCAGCAGTTTCACAGGGTCCTCCGAGCAGTACTTC.

A note on this clone: The junction departs from germline at one end; a sequencing error may be responsible. The J gene is TRBJ2-2, the V gene TRBV5-1, with a possible D match to TRBD2 (5 bases). Germline CDR1 SGHRS, CDR2 YFSETQ. This CDR3 comprises 12 residues. CDR3 bases: TGTGCCTCCCGGACTCTTACCGGGGAGCTGTTTTTT. Translating gives CASRTLTGELFF. The full variable domain, rest sourced from reference TRBV5-1 and TRBJ2-2, is KAGVTQTPRYLIKTRGQQVTLSCSPISGHRSVSWYQQTPGQGLQFLFEYFSETQRNKGNFPGRFSGRQFSNSRSEMNVSTLELGDSALYLCASRTLTGELFFGEGSRLTVL.

This clone was recorded a few times. The rearrangement joins TRBV29-1 to TRBJ1-2; D is possibly TRBD1 (6 bases). V dropped 7 bases and J dropped 8 bases, with 17 bases sitting between them. Germline V CDR1 and CDR2: SQVTM, ANQGSEA. CDR3 size: 12 residues. The CDR3 DNA reads TGCAGCGGCCAGCAGGGGATAGGGGGCTACACCTTC. It yields the protein CSGQQGIGGYTF.

In this sample, this clone turned up a few times. The chain has TRBV7-3 and TRBJ2-7; D is possibly TRBD2 (6 bases). CDR1 and CDR2 from the germline V gene are SGHTA and FQGTGA. Trimming took off 5 bases at V and 0 bases at J, with 11 bases between the two ends. This CDR3 region has 14 residues. The CDR3 here is CASSPGGPSYEQYV. In DNA form, the CDR3 reads TGTGCCAGCAGCCCCGGAGGGCCCTCCTACGAGCAGTACGTC.

The chain joins TRBV6-1 to TRBJ1-2; D is undetermined. Germline lookup yields CDR1 MNHNS and CDR2 SASEGT. Between the trimmed V and J ends, which lost 5 bases and 0 bases, there was a span of 7 bases. The length of the CDR3 is 13 residues. CDR3 bases: TGTGCCAGCAGTCGTAGCCCTAACTATGGCTACACCTTC. Translation gives CASSRSPNYGYTF.

The V call is TRBV7-8, the J call TRBJ2-1; D is possibly TRBD2 (5 bases). Germline V CDR1 and CDR2: SGHVS, FQNEAQ. Trimming left V 2 bases short and J 8 bases short, with 19 bases between. CDR3 size: 16 residues. The CDR3 sequence is CASSLRNGLAKDEQFF. The CDR3 nucleotides read TGTGCCAGCAGCTTAAGAAATGGGCTAGCAAAGGATGAGCAGTTCTTC.

The V gene is TRBV27, the J gene TRBJ2-1; 7 nucleotides agree with TRBD2. There are 14 residues in the CDR3. Per germline, CDR1 MNHEY and CDR2 SMNVEV (reference sequence). V lost 5 bases to trimming and J lost 2 bases; unmatched junction nucleotides: 3. The DNA of the CDR3 is TGTGCCAGCAGTACGGGAGGCACCTACAATGAGCAGTTCTTC. This codes for CASSTGGTYNEQFF.

The chain recombines TRBV9 with TRBJ2-5, with 9 bases matching TRBD1. V lost 4 bases, J lost 3 bases, and 10 bases stayed unmatched. Germline CDR1 is SGDLS and CDR2 is YYNGEE. The CDR3 extends over 16 amino acids. The CDR3 nucleotides read TGTGCCAGCAGCTTTCGGACAGGGGTGCGGGAAGAGACCCAGTACTTC. This gives the protein CASSFRTGVREETQYF.

The J gene is TRBJ2-4, the V gene TRBV27; 11 bases are shared with TRBD2. Trimming at V came to 6 bases and at J to 3 bases, leaving 4 bases not matched to a gene. In germline, CDR1 is MNHEY, CDR2 SMNVEV (reference sequence). CDR3 length equals 15 residues. This chain's CDR3 is CASSSGTSGKNIQYF. For the CDR3, the DNA is TGTGCCAGCAGCAGCGGGACTAGCGGCAAAAACATTCAGTACTTC.

The chain couples TRBV6-1 to TRBJ2-1; 7 bases map to TRBD2. Germline loops: CDR1 MNHNS, CDR2 SASEGT. The CDR3 spans 14 residues. The V and J ends lost 11 bases and 2 bases, in that order; junction bases with no gene match: 9. CDR3 amino acids: CAGGDWVAYNEQFF. In DNA, the CDR3 is TGTGCCGGGGGGGATTGGGTAGCCTACAATGAGCAGTTCTTC.

The CDR3: CASSDQGLLNTEAFF. As DNA, the CDR3 is TGTGCCAGCAGTGATCAGGGACTGTTGAACACTGAAGCTTTCTTT. The chain combines TRBV25-1 with TRBJ1-1, with D perhaps TRBD1 (5 bases). V was shortened by 3 bases and J by 0 bases, with 11 bases between the two germline ends. Germline assignment: CDR1 MGHDK and CDR2 SYGVNS. The CDR3 is 15 residues long.

This clone occurred a few times. The J gene is TRBJ2-1, the V gene TRBV4-2; D unresolved. Trimming pared 4 bases from V and 0 bases from J, leaving 7 bases between. This CDR3 has 14 residues. Germline CDR1 is LGHNA and CDR2 is YNFKEQ. The CDR3 coding sequence is TGTGCCAGCAGCCCCTCGGGCTCCTACAATGAGCAGTTCTTC. It specifies CASSPSGSYNEQFF.

The rearrangement joins TRBV6-5 to TRBJ2-1; the match to TRBD2 covers 8 bases. This CDR3 is built from 15 residues. The V and J ends lost 6 bases and 0 bases, in that order; junction bases with no gene match: 4. Germline V lookup: CDR1 MNHEY, CDR2 SVGAGI. The CDR3 here is CASRLAGPSYNEQFF. CDR3 coding DNA: TGTGCCAGCAGGTTAGCGGGGCCCTCCTACAATGAGCAGTTCTTC.

The chain is built from TRBV9 and TRBJ1-1; tentatively, D is TRBD1 (5 bases). V lost 0 bases to trimming and J lost 3 bases, with 12 bases between them. The CDR3 runs to 15 residues. CDR1 is SGDLS and CDR2 is YYNGEE in the germline V gene. The DNA of the CDR3 is TGTGCCAGCAGCGTAGCGATGGCAGGGTACACTGAAGCTTTCTTT. Translated: CASSVAMAGYTEAFF.

The chain combines TRBV4-3 with TRBJ2-7, with 7 nucleotides matching TRBD1. In germline, CDR1 is LGHNA, CDR2 YSLEER. The CDR3 is made up of 15 amino acids. V trimming: 4 bases; J trimming: 5 bases; junction bases outside the gene matches: 11. CDR3 nucleotide sequence: TGCGCCAGCAGCCTTACTCGACAGGGTACCGACGAGCAGTACTTC. Translating it yields CASSLTRQGTDEQYF.

The genes are TRBV4-3 and TRBJ1-1; TRBD1 agrees at 8 bases. This CDR3 contains 14 residues. Germline V gene lookup returns CDR1 LGHNA and CDR2 YSLEER. Trimming at V came to 3 bases and at J to 7 bases, leaving 7 bases not matched to a gene. In DNA form, the CDR3 reads TGCGCCAGCAGCCAGACGGGACAGGTCAGTGAAGCTTTCTTT. Amino acids: CASSQTGQVSEAFF.

The chain recombines TRBV11-2 with TRBJ1-1; D uncertain. V lost 2 bases and J lost 3, with 4 bases in between. From germline, CDR1 is SGHAT and CDR2 FQNNGV. The CDR3 spans 12 residues. DNA of the CDR3: TGTGCCAGCAGCTTACCCTACACTGAAGCTTTCTTT. Its translation: CASSLPYTEAFF.

The chain joins TRBV5-4 to TRBJ2-3; unclear D gene. The CDR3 length is 13 residues. Germline V gene data show CDR1 as SGHNT and CDR2 as YYREEE (reference sequence). The V end lost 4 bases, the J end lost 0 bases, and 6 bases lay between the germline ends. CDR3 DNA sequence: TGTGCCAGCAGCCCTTCTAGCACAGATACGCAGTATTTT. Translation: CASSPSSTDTQYF.

V usage is TRBV27 and J usage is TRBJ2-2; a weak D match, TRBD2 (6 bases). The CDR3 has 14 amino acids. Trimming removed 6 bases from V and 1 base from J, with 9 bases in between. The germline CDR1 and CDR2 sequences are MNHEY and SMNVEV (reference sequence). CDR3 region: CASRKTRNTGELFF. In nucleotides, the CDR3 is TGTGCCAGCAGAAAGACTAGGAACACCGGGGAGCTGTTTTTT.

The chain is built from TRBV4-2 and TRBJ2-1; the D gene is possibly TRBD2 (6 bases). The CDR3 loop spans 14 amino acids. Germline CDR1 is LGHNA and CDR2 is YNFKEQ. V was trimmed by 2 bases and J by 7 bases, leaving 12 bases between them. This chain's CDR3 is CASSQLTSRNEQFF. The CDR3 bases are TGTGCCAGCAGCCAACTTACTAGCAGGAATGAGCAGTTCTTC.

The rearrangement joins TRBV9 to TRBJ2-7; D is possibly TRBD2 (6 bases). V was shortened by 2 bases and J by 0 bases, with 12 bases between the two germline ends. The CDR3 runs to 15 residues. CDR1 is SGDLS, CDR2 YYNGEE, per germline. Here the CDR3 DNA reads TGTGCCAGCAGCGTCGGGACTCTGAGCTCCTACGAGCAGTACTTC. Translation: CASSVGTLSSYEQYF.

The J gene is TRBJ1-2, the V gene TRBV15; maybe TRBD1 (5 bases). CDR3 size: 13 residues. Looked up from germline, CDR1 is LNHNV and CDR2 is YYDKDF (reference sequence). The V gene lost 1 base and the J gene lost 8 bases, with 11 bases spanning the gap. The CDR3 DNA is TGTGCCACCAGCAGAGGGGTCAGGGAAGGCTACACCTTC. Translated: CATSRGVREGYTF.